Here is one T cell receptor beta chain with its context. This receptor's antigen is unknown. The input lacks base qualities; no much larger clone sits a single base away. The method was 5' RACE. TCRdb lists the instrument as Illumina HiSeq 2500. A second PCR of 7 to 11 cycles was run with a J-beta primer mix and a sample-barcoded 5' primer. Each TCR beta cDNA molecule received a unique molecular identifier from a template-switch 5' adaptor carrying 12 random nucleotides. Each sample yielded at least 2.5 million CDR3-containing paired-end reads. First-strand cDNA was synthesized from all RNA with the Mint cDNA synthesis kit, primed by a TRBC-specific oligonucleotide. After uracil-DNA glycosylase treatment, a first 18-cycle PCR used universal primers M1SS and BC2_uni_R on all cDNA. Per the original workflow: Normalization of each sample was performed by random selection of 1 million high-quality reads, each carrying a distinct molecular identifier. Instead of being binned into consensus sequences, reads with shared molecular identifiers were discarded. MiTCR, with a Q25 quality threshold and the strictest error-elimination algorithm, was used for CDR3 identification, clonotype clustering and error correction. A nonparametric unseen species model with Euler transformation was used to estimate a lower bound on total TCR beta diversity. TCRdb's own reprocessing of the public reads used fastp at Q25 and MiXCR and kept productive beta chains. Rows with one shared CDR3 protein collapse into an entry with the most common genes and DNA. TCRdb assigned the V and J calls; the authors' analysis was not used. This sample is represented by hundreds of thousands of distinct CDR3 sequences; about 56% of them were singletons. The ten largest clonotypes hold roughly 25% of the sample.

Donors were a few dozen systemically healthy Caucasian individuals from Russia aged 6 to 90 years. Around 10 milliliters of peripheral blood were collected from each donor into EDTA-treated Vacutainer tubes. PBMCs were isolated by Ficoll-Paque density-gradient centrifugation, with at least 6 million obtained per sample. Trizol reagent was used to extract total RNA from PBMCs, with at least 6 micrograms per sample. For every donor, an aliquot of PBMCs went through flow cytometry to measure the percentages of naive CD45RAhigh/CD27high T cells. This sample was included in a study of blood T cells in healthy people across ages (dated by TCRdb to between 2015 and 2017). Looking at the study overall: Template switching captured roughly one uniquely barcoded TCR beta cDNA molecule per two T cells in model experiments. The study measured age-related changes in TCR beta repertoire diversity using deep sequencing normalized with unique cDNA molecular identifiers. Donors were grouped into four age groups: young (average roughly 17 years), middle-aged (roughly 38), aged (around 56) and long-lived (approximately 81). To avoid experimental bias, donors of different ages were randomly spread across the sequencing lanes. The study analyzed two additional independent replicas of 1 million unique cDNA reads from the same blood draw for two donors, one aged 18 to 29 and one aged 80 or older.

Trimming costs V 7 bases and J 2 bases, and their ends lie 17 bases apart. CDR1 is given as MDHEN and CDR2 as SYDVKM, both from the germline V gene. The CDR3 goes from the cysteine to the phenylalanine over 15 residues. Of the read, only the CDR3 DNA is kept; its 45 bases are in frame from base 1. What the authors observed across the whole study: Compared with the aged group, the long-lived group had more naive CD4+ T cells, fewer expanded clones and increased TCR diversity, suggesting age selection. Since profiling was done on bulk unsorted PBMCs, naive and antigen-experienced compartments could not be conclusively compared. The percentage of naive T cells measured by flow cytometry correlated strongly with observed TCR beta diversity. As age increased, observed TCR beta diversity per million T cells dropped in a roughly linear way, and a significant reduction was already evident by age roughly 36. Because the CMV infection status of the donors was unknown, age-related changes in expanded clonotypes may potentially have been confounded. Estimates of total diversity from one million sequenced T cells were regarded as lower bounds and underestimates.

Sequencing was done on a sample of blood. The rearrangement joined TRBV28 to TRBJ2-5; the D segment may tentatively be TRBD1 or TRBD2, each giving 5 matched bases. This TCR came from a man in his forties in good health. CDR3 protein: CASNEHGAGQETQYF. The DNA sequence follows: TGTGCCAGCAACGAGCACGGGGCAGGGCAAGAGACCCAGTACTTC.